What follows are 17 T cell receptor beta chains derived from one specimen sequenced in a study of cytomegalovirus exposure and HLA in healthy donors. Researchers ran the PCR with 60 Vbeta and 13 Jbeta primers. Sequenced by immunoSEQ multiplex PCR; TCRdb stores in-frame clones only, minus some. The repertoire holds about 160,000 clones, with approximately 77% as singletons. Sequences were obtained from PBMCs. These receptors originate from a man aged 25-45 years in good health and CMV-seropositive.

This clone appeared a few times. V gene TRBV28 combines with J gene TRBJ1-2; 9 positions match TRBD1. Germline CDR1 and CDR2: MDHEN and SYDVKM. The CDR3 runs to 14 residues. Trimming cost V 4 bases and J 4 bases; bases outside gene matches: 4. CDR3 sequence: CASSSQGALYGYTF. The CDR3 DNA reads TGTGCCAGCAGTTCACAGGGGGCGCTCTATGGCTACACCTTC.

The rearrangement links TRBV27 to TRBJ1-2; D ambiguous. The V gene lost 6 bases and the J gene lost 3 bases, with 17 bases spanning the gap. The CDR3 spans 15 residues. Germline V gives CDR1 MNHEY, CDR2 SMNVEV (reference sequence). The CDR3 bases are TGTGCCAGCAGGGAGAAGGGAGCCCCCTACTATGGCTACACCTTC. Translated, it gives CASREKGAPYYGYTF.

V usage is TRBV6-6 and J usage is TRBJ2-2; 8 bases are a match to TRBD1. Per germline, CDR1 MNHNY and CDR2 SVGAGI (reference sequence). The CDR3 length is 15 residues. The V gene end was trimmed by 6 bases and the J gene end by 3 bases; junction bases not matched to a gene: 6. The CDR3 DNA sequence: TGTGCCAGCAGCCCCGGACAGGGTCACACCGGGGAGCTGTTTTTT. As protein: CASSPGQGHTGELFF.

This clone was picked up a small number of times. The chain carries TRBV7-2 and TRBJ1-5; D not certain. Germline lookup yields CDR1 SGHTA and CDR2 FQGNSA. CDR3 length: 14 amino acids. The germline V and J ends were trimmed by 1 base and 10 bases, with 14 bases remaining between them. The DNA of the CDR3 is TGTGCCAGCAGCTTAGGGCCGTTAACCTTTCCCCAGCATTTT. Protein product: CASSLGPLTFPQHF.

This chain links TRBV28 with TRBJ1-4; 7 nucleotides match TRBD1. This CDR3 spans 10 amino acids. Germline loops: CDR1 MDHEN, CDR2 SYDVKM. The V and J ends lost 8 bases and 15 bases, in that order; junction bases with no gene match: 6. The CDR3 spells CASSRQGLFF. CDR3 coding DNA: TGTGCCAGCTCAAGACAGGGATTGTTTTTT.

The chain carries TRBV4-3 and TRBJ1-6; D is unclear. The germline CDR1 and CDR2 sequences are LGHNA and YSLEER. V lost 0 bases to trimming and J lost 5 bases, with 14 bases between them. CDR3 size: 17 residues. The CDR3 sequence: CASSQDRGEGNNSPLHF. The CDR3, as DNA: TGCGCCAGCAGCCAAGATCGGGGTGAGGGCAATAATTCACCCCTCCACTTT.

This rearrangement joins TRBV7-6 to TRBJ1-3; D is unclear. Trimming removed 5 bases at V and 2 bases at J, with 10 bases between. Per germline, CDR1 SGHVS and CDR2 FNYEAQ. The CDR3 loop spans 14 amino acids. CDR3: CASSPRPAGNTIYF. The CDR3 DNA is TGTGCCAGCAGCCCCCGCCCGGCTGGAAACACCATATATTTT.

The J gene is TRBJ2-5, the V gene TRBV6-6; the match to TRBD2 covers 9 bases. The last part of the DNA fits TRBJ2-7 better; the J call may be wrong. Germline CDR1 MNHNY, CDR2 SVGAGI (reference sequence). The CDR3 sequence is 14 residues long. CDR3 loop: CASTRSGGTYEQYF. As DNA, the CDR3 is TGTGCCAGCACCAGGAGCGGGGGGACCTACGAGCAGTACTTC.

The rearrangement joins TRBV28 to TRBJ2-7; 8 nucleotides agree with TRBD2. The length of the CDR3 is 11 residues. After removal of 7 bases from V and 6 bases from J, the junction contained 2 bases not matched to a gene. Germline V CDR1 and CDR2: MDHEN, SYDVKM. The CDR3 protein is CASTGGGEQYF. The DNA for the CDR3 is TGTGCCAGCACCGGGGGGGGCGAGCAGTACTTC.

This clone has only a few counts. The genes are TRBV7-7 and TRBJ2-2; D gene unclear. V lost 1 base and J lost 1, with 4 bases in between. Germline V gives CDR1 SSHAT, CDR2 FNYEAQ (reference sequence). The CDR3 totals 14 residues. The chain's CDR3 is CASSLDGNTGELFF. DNA of the CDR3: TGTGCCAGCAGCTTAGACGGGAACACCGGGGAGCTGTTTTTT.

The J gene is TRBJ2-7, the V gene TRBV28; TRBD1 matches 8 bases. This CDR3 is built from 15 residues. With V trimmed by 5 bases and J by 5 bases, 11 bases remained unmatched. The germline CDR1 and CDR2 sequences are MDHEN and SYDVKM. DNA for the CDR3: TGTGCCAGCAGTCTATTAGGACAGGGCATCCACGAGCAGTACTTC. It yields the protein CASSLLGQGIHEQYF.

The chain links TRBV9 to TRBJ2-5; TRBD2 is a possible D gene (6 bases). The V gene lost 0 bases and the J gene lost 4 bases, with 16 bases spanning the gap. The germline gives CDR1 SGDLS, CDR2 YYNGEE. This CDR3 is 16 amino acids long. The CDR3 protein is CASSVEETRRGETQYF. CDR3 nucleotide sequence: TGTGCCAGCAGCGTAGAGGAGACTAGAAGGGGAGAGACCCAGTACTTC.

This clone turned up a few times. The chain employs TRBV18 and TRBJ1-3; D unresolved. V was trimmed by 7 bases and J by 0 bases, leaving 10 bases between them. Looked up from germline, CDR1 is KGHSH and CDR2 is LQKENI. There are 14 residues in the CDR3. CDR3 bases: TGTGCCAGCTGTGAGAGCAACTCTGGAAACACCATATATTTT. It specifies CASCESNSGNTIYF.

This chain uses TRBV27 with TRBJ1-5; 7 bases map to TRBD1. Trimming cost V 2 bases and J 4 bases; bases outside gene matches: 2. CDR1 is MNHEY and CDR2 is SMNVEV in the germline V gene (reference sequence). The CDR3 is 14 residues long. CDR3 region: CASSLGDSNQPQHF. CDR3 bases: TGTGCCAGCAGTTTAGGGGACAGTAATCAGCCCCAGCATTTT.

The chain couples TRBV7-6 to TRBJ2-3; 8 bases are shared with TRBD1. V gave up 5 bases and J gave up 1 base; unmatched junction bases: 8. The CDR3 is made up of 16 amino acids. Per the germline V gene, CDR1 is SGHVS and CDR2 is FNYEAQ. CDR3 amino acids: CASSESQGEGTDTQYF. The CDR3 bases are TGTGCCAGCAGCGAATCACAGGGGGAAGGCACAGATACGCAGTATTTT.

The DNA for the CDR3 is TGTGCCAGCAAAGACAGGGAAGCCTACGAGCAGTACTTC. Encoded protein: CASKDREAYEQYF. The gene calls are TRBV27 and TRBJ2-7, with 7 nucleotides matching TRBD1. The germline CDR1 and CDR2 sequences are MNHEY and SMNVEV (reference sequence). V shed 7 bases, J shed 2 bases, and the junction held 5 bases outside the gene matches. This CDR3 comprises 13 residues.

In its sample, this clone was seen a few times. J is TRBJ1-1 and V is TRBV5-6, with D hard to call. Germline V gene lookup returns CDR1 SGHDT and CDR2 YYEEEE. V lost 4 bases and J 1 base, leaving 11 bases between the germline ends. The CDR3 contains 14 residues. CDR3 sequence reads: CASSQNLRNTEAFF. In DNA form, the CDR3 reads TGTGCCAGCAGCCAAAATCTTAGGAACACTGAAGCTTTCTTT.